One T cell receptor beta chain is described in this entry. The data stem from a study of CD8+CD57+ T cells in acquired aplastic anemia. It was genomic DNA that served as the template for profiling TCR beta VDJ and CDR3. TCRdb redid the calling of the reads with MiXCR, one entry per CDR3 protein. The sample yields approximately 98,000 distinct CDR3 sequences, 51% seen once. The CDR3 loop spans 15 amino acids. The germline V gene encodes CDR1 SNHLY and CDR2 FYNNEI. The V gene lost 6 bases and the J gene lost 3 bases, with 17 bases spanning the gap. The sequence was obtained from a human donor in good health, serving as a control. Sequenced: sorted CD4+, CD8+, or CD8+CD57+ T cells (not recorded which) from PBMCs. The rearrangement uses TRBV2 and TRBJ1-1; tentatively, D is TRBD1 (6 bases). The CDR3 nucleotides are TGTGCCAGCAGCACAGGGCGGATTGAGGACACTGAAGCTTTCTTT. Protein: CASSTGRIEDTEAFF.